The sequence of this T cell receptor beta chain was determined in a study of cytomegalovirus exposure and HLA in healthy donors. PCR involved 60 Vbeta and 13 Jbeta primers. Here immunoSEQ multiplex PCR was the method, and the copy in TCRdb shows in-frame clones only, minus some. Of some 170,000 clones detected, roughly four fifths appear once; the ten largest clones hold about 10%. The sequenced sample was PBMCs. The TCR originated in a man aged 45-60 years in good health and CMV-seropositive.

The CDR3 coding sequence is TGTGCCAGCAGCGGACAGGTAGCTGGAAACACCATATATTTT. This gives the protein CASSGQVAGNTIYF. The V call is TRBV9, the J call TRBJ1-3; tentatively, D is TRBD1 (6 bases). Deletions cut 3 bases from V and 2 bases from J, with 9 bases between. Germline lookup yields CDR1 SGDLS and CDR2 YYNGEE. The CDR3 runs 14 residues.